The 14 T cell receptor beta chains given below trace back to one sample, sequenced in a study of T cells in Graves' hyperthyroidism and ophthalmopathy. The investigators amplified TCR beta CDR3 regions from RNA transcripts. RT-PCR in the first round (using the HTBI primer set) targeted the TCR CDR3. TCRdb recomputed calls from the multiplex PCR reads with MiXCR, one row per CDR3 protein. The table lists some 350,000 distinct CDR3 sequences, about 18% of them singletons. Sequenced material: blood. The receptor set was obtained from a woman between 18 and 29 years old with Graves' hyperthyroidism.

At least ten counts were recorded for this clonotype. The chain links TRBV27 to TRBJ2-7; 11 positions agree with TRBD1. Germline V gene data show CDR1 as MNHEY and CDR2 as SMNVEV (reference sequence). V trimming: 5 bases; J trimming: 5 bases; junction bases outside the gene matches: 8. The CDR3 runs to 15 residues. The CDR3 reads CASSTWTGGVHEQYF. The CDR3 DNA reads TGTGCCAGCAGTACGTGGACAGGGGGCGTACACGAGCAGTACTTC.

As regards this clonotype: The CDR3 does not end in the conserved phenylalanine or tryptophan, so this is likely a read error. CDR3 bases: TGTGCCAGCAGTTTTTCAGGGGTTAGGAATCAGCCCCAGCATTAT. Translation gives CASSFSGVRNQPQHY. The J gene is TRBJ1-5, the V gene TRBV27, with D possibly matching TRBD1 (6 bases). CDR3 length: 15 residues. Trimming cost V 3 bases and J 4 bases, with 13 bases left between them. CDR1 is MNHEY, CDR2 SMNVEV, per germline (reference sequence).

This chain connects TRBV12-3 or TRBV12-4 to TRBJ1-1, with D perhaps matching TRBD1 (6 bases). CDR3 length equals 12 residues. The germline V and J ends were trimmed by 4 bases and 11 bases, with 14 bases remaining between them. CDR3 DNA sequence: TGTGCCAGCAGTTACTGGGGGGGCAGTGCTTTCTTT. Translated: CASSYWGGSAFF.

This clonotype was seen many times. This rearrangement joins TRBV2 to TRBJ2-5; tentatively, D is TRBD2 (6 bases). This CDR3 has 13 residues. V lost 5 bases, J lost 3 bases, and 10 bases lay in between. Looked up from germline, CDR1 is SNHLY and CDR2 is FYNNEI. The CDR3 bases are TGTGCCAGCAGTACGTGGGGGGAAGAGACCCAGTACTTC. Protein product: CASSTWGEETQYF.

This clonotype was recorded at least ten times. V is TRBV13 and J is TRBJ1-1; no firm D call. The V gene's germline CDR1 is PRHDT and CDR2 FYEKMQ (reference sequence). V gave up 5 bases and J gave up 1 base, with 8 bases separating them. There are 13 residues in the CDR3. CDR3 in amino acids: CASSPRQNTEAFF. In DNA, the CDR3 is TGTGCCAGCAGCCCGAGACAGAACACTGAAGCTTTCTTT.

This clonotype was counted ten times or more. V and J are TRBV3-1 and TRBJ1-1; D is unclear. CDR1 is LGHDT, CDR2 YNNKEL, per germline (reference sequence). V lost 0 bases to trimming and J lost 8 bases, with 13 bases between them. The CDR3 spans 14 residues. The CDR3, as DNA: TGTGCCAGCAGCCAAGACCTGAGCCCGCCAGAAGCTTTCTTT. It specifies CASSQDLSPPEAFF.

This CDR3 reads CASSPGQGLMNTEAFF. For the CDR3, the DNA is TGTGCCAGCAGCCCGGGACAGGGGCTGATGAACACTGAAGCTTTCTTT. The chain uses TRBV7-8 and TRBJ1-1, with 10 bases aligning to TRBD1. CDR1 and CDR2 (germline): SGHVS, FQNEAQ. This CDR3 has 16 residues. V lost 5 bases to trimming and J lost 0 bases; unmatched junction nucleotides: 6.

This clonotype has ten or more counts. V and J are TRBV12-3 or TRBV12-4 and TRBJ2-5; 9 bases fit TRBD1. Trimming at V came to 5 bases and at J to 9 bases, leaving 10 bases not matched to a gene. CDR3 length: 14 residues. The DNA of the CDR3 is TGTGCCAGCAGTCCATGGGACAGGGCGACGGCCCAGTACTTC. Amino acid sequence: CASSPWDRATAQYF.

This clonotype was found many times. The chain links TRBV6-1 to TRBJ1-2; D might be TRBD1 (6 bases). The CDR3 totals 13 residues. The V end lost 1 base, the J end lost 6 bases, and 9 bases lay between the germline ends. The germline CDR1 and CDR2 sequences are MNHNS and SASEGT. The CDR3 sequence: CASSEGTVDGYTF. The CDR3 DNA is TGTGCCAGCAGTGAAGGGACAGTGGATGGCTACACCTTC.

A few counts support this clonotype. One end of the junction fails to match germline, which may point to a read error. The V gene is TRBV28, the J gene TRBJ2-5; 10 bases align to TRBD1. Germline V lookup: CDR1 MDHEN, CDR2 SYDVKM. The CDR3 consists of 12 residues. In DNA, the CDR3 is TGCCAAACCCGGGACAGGGGTTTCACCCAGTACTTC. It yields the protein CQTRDRGFTQYF.

This clonotype was recorded many times. V is TRBV27 and J is TRBJ1-3; the D is unclear. This CDR3 comprises 15 residues. V was trimmed by 7 bases and J by 0 bases, leaving 13 bases between them. Per the germline V gene, CDR1 is MNHEY and CDR2 is SMNVEV (reference sequence). The CDR3 bases are TGTGCCAGCAAGAGGACGTCGGGCTCTGGAAACACCATATATTTT. It encodes CASKRTSGSGNTIYF.

In this sample, this clonotype turned up many times. V and J are TRBV6-5 and TRBJ2-2, with no clear D. The CDR3 runs 14 residues. Between the trimmed V and J ends, which lost 2 bases and 1 base, there was a span of 5 bases. The germline gives CDR1 MNHEY, CDR2 SVGAGI. CDR3 protein: CASSYRQNTGELFF. For the CDR3, the DNA is TGTGCCAGCAGTTACCGACAGAACACCGGGGAGCTGTTTTTT.

This clonotype was observed many times. The genes are TRBV6-5 and TRBJ2-5, with a weak D call TRBD2 (6 bases). The CDR3 runs to 15 residues. Germline V lookup: CDR1 MNHEY, CDR2 SVGAGI. V shed 0 bases and J shed 1 base, with 9 bases lying between them. The CDR3 nucleotides read TGTGCCAGCAGTTACTCGCGGGGCACCCAAGAGACCCAGTACTTC. Translation gives CASSYSRGTQETQYF.

This clonotype occurred many times. V and J are TRBV12-3 or TRBV12-4 and TRBJ2-5; a weak D match, TRBD1 (5 bases). CDR3 length equals 12 residues. Trimming stripped 5 bases from V and 6 bases from J, with 10 bases between. The CDR3 loop is CASSVSGKTQYF. CDR3 DNA sequence: TGTGCCAGCAGTGTATCAGGGAAGACCCAGTACTTC.